Presented here are 28 T cell receptor beta chains from one specimen sequenced in a study of human T cells and chemical hapten exposure. TCRdb analysed the RACE reads with MiXCR anew, one entry per CDR3 protein. The table has 75,000 to 95,000 distinct CDR3 sequences, about an eighth seen once. Time point described: patch test 1, 2 weeks after DPC sensitization. The treatment: therapeutic diphenylcyclopropenone sensitization with weekly scalp DPC. The sequencing used whole blood, collected in connection with sensitization to the hapten diphenylcyclopropenone (DPC). The receptor source for this set is a woman aged 55-75 years with alopecia areata. Some clones in this sample may be carry-over from other donors' samples.

The chain has TRBV6-1 and TRBJ2-3; TRBD2 matches 10 bases. The CDR3 totals 14 residues. V shed 7 bases and J 5 bases; nucleotides not matched to a gene: 6. Germline assignment: CDR1 MNHNS and CDR2 SASEGT. CDR3 amino acids: CASTSGGAQDTQYF. CDR3 sequence (DNA): TGTGCCAGCACCAGCGGGGGGGCTCAAGATACGCAGTATTTT.

The sample holds a few counts of this clonotype. The chain recombines TRBV12-3 or TRBV12-4 with TRBJ1-6; no clear D gene. The CDR3 spans 14 residues. Between the trimmed V and J ends, which lost 6 bases and 9 bases, there was a span of 15 bases. The CDR3 nucleotides are TGTGCCAGCAGGAACCAGGAGGCCTTTTCACCCCTCCACTTT. It encodes CASRNQEAFSPLHF.

This clonotype was seen repeatedly, ten times or more. The V gene is TRBV12-5, the J gene TRBJ1-5; D call uncertain. Trimming took 5 bases from V and 11 from J, leaving 10 bases between them. The CDR3 has 11 residues. From germline, CDR1 is LGHNT and CDR2 FRNRAP. The CDR3 loop is CASGQQGSQHF. The CDR3 DNA is TGTGCTAGTGGTCAGCAAGGGTCCCAGCATTTT.

The sample holds many counts of this clonotype. The rearrangement uses TRBV20-1 and TRBJ1-4; no reliable D call. Germline values: CDR1 DFQATT, CDR2 SNEGSKA (reference sequence). The germline V and J ends were trimmed by 6 bases and 7 bases, with 24 bases remaining between them. The CDR3 is made up of 16 amino acids. Here the CDR3 reads CSASPKKDTIVEKLFF. CDR3 DNA sequence: TGCAGTGCGAGTCCGAAGAAAGACACTATAGTTGAAAAACTGTTTTTT.

Notes on this clonotype: A much more abundant neighbour one base away suggests this may be a read error. The CDR3 DNA follows: TGTGCCAGCTCACCACCGGGACTAGTGCCAGCAGATACGCAGTATTTT. Amino acid sequence: CASSPPGLVPADTQYF. This chain joins TRBV18 and TRBJ2-3; 8 bases line up with TRBD2. The CDR3 is 16 residues long. Losses at the gene ends were 0 bases for V and 4 bases for J; bases not matched to a gene: 6. Germline loops: CDR1 KGHSH, CDR2 LQKENI. Full variable domain (outside the CDR3, taken from reference TRBV18 and TRBJ2-3): NAGVMQNPRHLVRRRGQEARLRCSPMKGHSHVYWYRQLPEEGLKFMVYLQKENIIDESGMPKERFSAEFPKEGPSILRIQQVVRGDSAAYFCASSPPGLVPADTQYFGPGTRLTVL.

The V and J genes are TRBV27 and TRBJ2-2; TRBD1 agrees at 7 bases. This CDR3 contains 16 residues. V lost 5 bases and J lost 7; bases outside the gene matches: 13. CDR1 and CDR2 from the germline V gene are MNHEY and SMNVEV (reference sequence). The CDR3 nucleotides are TGTGCCAGCAGTCCCCTCCCGGGACAGCAGGTCGGGGAGCTGTTTTTT. Protein product: CASSPLPGQQVGELFF.

There are many counts of this clonotype. The chain employs TRBV10-3 and TRBJ2-6; tentatively, D is TRBD1 (6 bases). In germline, CDR1 is ENHRY, CDR2 SYGVKD. Deletions cut 3 bases from V and 2 bases from J, with 8 bases between. The CDR3 has 15 residues. CDR3: CAISEKGAGANVLTF. The DNA of the CDR3 is TGTGCCATCAGTGAAAAGGGGGCTGGGGCCAACGTCCTGACTTTC.

This clonotype was detected ten times or more. The chain is built from TRBV20-1 and TRBJ2-7; D unclear. Germline V lookup: CDR1 DFQATT, CDR2 SNEGSKA (reference sequence). V shed 3 bases and J shed 4 bases, with 13 bases lying between them. The CDR3 is made up of 13 amino acids. The CDR3 is CSASPRLGYEQYF. The CDR3 DNA is TGCAGTGCTAGCCCCCGGTTAGGGTACGAGCAGTACTTC.

This clonotype was picked up a small number of times. The rearrangement uses TRBV3-1 and TRBJ2-3; D unclear. The CDR3 is 21 amino acids. Between the trimmed V and J ends, which lost 1 base and 5 bases, there was a span of 31 bases. From germline, CDR1 is LGHDT and CDR2 YNNKEL (reference sequence). The CDR3 loop reads CASSQVESRLNGPTHRDTQYF. DNA for the CDR3: TGTGCCAGCAGCCAAGTCGAATCGCGGCTCAACGGCCCTACACACAGAGATACGCAGTATTTT.

The chain uses TRBV29-1 and TRBJ1-1, with 7 bases aligning to TRBD1. Germline CDR1 is SQVTM and CDR2 is ANQGSEA. The CDR3 has 14 amino acids. Germline trimming cut 8 bases from V and 1 base from J; bases unmatched to any gene: 10. CDR3 amino acids: CSSTRGGANTEAFF. DNA for the CDR3: TGCAGCTCAACAAGAGGGGGCGCGAACACTGAAGCTTTCTTT.

There are many counts of this clonotype. The rearrangement uses TRBV18 and TRBJ1-2; D unresolved. The V end was cut by 3 bases, the J end by 4 bases, with 21 bases between. Germline CDR1 and CDR2: KGHSH and LQKENI. CDR3 size: 17 residues. The chain's CDR3 is CASSPGSLRVGGYGYTF. CDR3 nucleotide sequence: TGTGCCAGCTCACCGGGATCCTTAAGAGTAGGAGGCTATGGCTACACCTTC.

This clonotype was seen a handful of times. The CDR3 spells CASSYQFGYTF. The CDR3 DNA is TGTGCCAGCAGTTACCAGTTTGGCTACACCTTC. The chain is built from TRBV3-1 and TRBJ1-2, with D unclear. V was trimmed by 6 bases and J by 7 bases, leaving 9 bases between them. Per the germline V gene, CDR1 is LGHDT and CDR2 is YNNKEL (reference sequence). The CDR3 consists of 11 residues.

The chain uses TRBV19 and TRBJ2-1; D not resolved. The CDR3 consists of 14 residues. The V gene's germline CDR1 is LNHDA and CDR2 SQIVND (reference sequence). The V gene lost 1 base and the J gene lost 7 bases, with 11 bases spanning the gap. The CDR3 reads CASSIGAGLNEQFF. CDR3 DNA sequence: TGTGCCAGTAGTATAGGGGCCGGTCTAAATGAGCAGTTCTTC.

V usage is TRBV29-1 and J usage is TRBJ1-3; D may be TRBD1 (6 bases). Looked up from germline, CDR1 is SQVTM and CDR2 is ANQGSEA. The CDR3 extends over 14 amino acids. V lost 5 bases and J 4 bases, leaving 15 bases between the germline ends. The CDR3 loop reads CSVLVRGSGNTIYF. The CDR3 nucleotides read TGCAGCGTTCTCGTCAGGGGCTCAGGAAACACCATATATTTT.

This clonotype was seen only a few times. As DNA, the CDR3 is TGTGCCAGCAGCGGTAGCGGGGGGGCCCCGACGCAGTATTTT. It specifies CASSGSGGAPTQYF. This sequence joins TRBV7-3 and TRBJ2-3; 11 bases are a match to TRBD2. The CDR3 totals 14 residues. Germline V CDR1 and CDR2: SGHTA, FQGTGA. The trim removed 5 bases at V and 9 bases at J, leaving 7 bases unmatched.

There are many counts of this clonotype. This chain links TRBV7-8 with TRBJ1-1, with D possibly TRBD1 on 6 matching bases. V was pared by 2 bases and J by 4 bases, with 17 bases between. The CDR3 length is 16 residues. The germline gives CDR1 SGHVS, CDR2 FQNEAQ. CDR3 DNA: TGTGCCAGCAGCTTAATACAGGGCGGTATTGGCACTGAAGCTTTCTTT. Amino acid sequence: CASSLIQGGIGTEAFF. Together with reference TRBV7-8 and TRBJ1-1, the CDR3 gives the full variable domain: GAGVSQSPRYKVAKRGQDVALRCDPISGHVSLFWYQQALGQGPEFLTYFQNEAQLDKSGLPSDRFFAERPEGSVSTLKIQRTQQEDSAVYLCASSLIQGGIGTEAFFGQGTRLTVV.

This chain uses TRBV7-2 with TRBJ2-3; possibly TRBD1 for D (6 bases). Germline CDR1 is SGHTA and CDR2 is FQGNSA. The CDR3 is 15 amino acids. V was trimmed by 1 base and J by 3 bases, leaving 11 bases between them. The CDR3 loop is CASSLGSQGTDTQYF. The CDR3 nucleotides read TGTGCCAGCAGCTTAGGATCGCAGGGGACAGATACGCAGTATTTT.

This clonotype has just a few counts. The CDR3 bases are TGCGCCAGCAGCCGAGCGACAGCCTCCTACAATGAGCAGTTCTTC. Amino acids: CASSRATASYNEQFF. The chain couples TRBV5-1 to TRBJ2-1, with D perhaps matching TRBD1 (5 bases). Germline V gene lookup returns CDR1 SGHRS and CDR2 YFSETQ. With 4 bases removed from V and 0 bases from J, the gap between germline ends came to 11 bases. The CDR3 spans 15 residues.

This clonotype has at least ten counts. The J gene is TRBJ2-2, the V gene TRBV12-3 or TRBV12-4; D call uncertain. CDR3 length equals 14 residues. V lost 7 bases to trimming and J lost 5 bases, with 14 bases between them. CDR3 residues: CASKLLWETGELFF. The CDR3 DNA reads as TGTGCCAGCAAACTCCTCTGGGAAACCGGGGAGCTGTTTTTT.

Ten or more counts support this clonotype. This chain connects TRBV4-1 to TRBJ1-5; D is ambiguous. Germline assignment: CDR1 MGHRA and CDR2 YSYEKL. This CDR3 spans 15 amino acids. The V gene lost 4 bases and the J gene lost 0 bases, with 10 bases spanning the gap. The CDR3 DNA is TGCGCCAGCAGCCCTTGGTTGAATAGCAATCAGCCCCAGCATTTT. This encodes CASSPWLNSNQPQHF.

The chain employs TRBV18 and TRBJ2-5, with D uncertain. The germline CDR1 and CDR2 sequences are KGHSH and LQKENI. The CDR3 extends over 12 amino acids. The germline V and J ends were trimmed by 1 base and 2 bases, with 2 bases remaining between them. This chain's CDR3 is CASSPQQETQYF. Here the CDR3 DNA reads TGTGCCAGCTCACCACAACAAGAGACCCAGTACTTC.

This clonotype has a count of ten or more. The CDR3 DNA reads TGTGCCAGCTCACCACCAGGCAGTTCCTACGAGCAGTACTTC. Residues: CASSPPGSSYEQYF. This sequence joins TRBV18 and TRBJ2-7; D gene unclear. There are 14 residues in the CDR3. Germline values: CDR1 KGHSH, CDR2 LQKENI. V gave up 0 bases and J gave up 1 base, with 7 bases separating them.

The J gene is TRBJ1-4, the V gene TRBV4-1; weak D call: TRBD1 (5 bases). CDR1 and CDR2 from the germline V gene are MGHRA and YSYEKL. The CDR3 loop spans 17 amino acids. V was pared by 0 bases and J by 2 bases, with 13 bases between. The chain's CDR3 is CASSQDGSGRTNEKLFF. The CDR3 region has the DNA TGCGCCAGCAGCCAAGATGGTTCGGGGCGGACTAATGAAAAACTGTTTTTT.

This clonotype was found a few times. The CDR3 bases are TGTGCCAGCAGCCTAGAAACAGGCAACCCTCTCTACAATGAGCAGTTCTTC. Translated: CASSLETGNPLYNEQFF. V is TRBV7-9 and J is TRBJ2-1, with D possibly being TRBD1 (5 bases). Per germline, CDR1 SEHNR and CDR2 FQNEAQ (reference sequence). The length of the CDR3 is 17 residues. Trimming shortened V by 5 bases and J by 3 bases, and 20 bases separated the two germline ends.

This clonotype was observed at least ten times. The chain employs TRBV11-2 and TRBJ2-1, with D perhaps TRBD1 (5 bases). This CDR3 is 15 amino acids long. Trimming cost V 1 base and J 5 bases, with 12 bases left between them. Germline CDR1 reads SGHAT; CDR2 reads FQNNGV. CDR3 nucleotides: TGTGCCAGCAGCTTAGTGCGCCAGGGCCACAATGAGCAGTTCTTC. Residues: CASSLVRQGHNEQFF.

This clonotype was seen only a few times. The DNA of the CDR3 is TGTGCCACCAGTGCAGAATTGAACGCCGTCAATGAGCAGTTCTTC. It encodes CATSAELNAVNEQFF. The rearrangement joins TRBV24-1 to TRBJ2-1; no clear D gene. The CDR3 spans 15 residues. The germline V gene has CDR1 KGHDR and CDR2 SFDVKD. V was trimmed by 5 bases and J by 6 bases, leaving 16 bases between them.

The chain combines TRBV5-1 with TRBJ2-1, with 7 nucleotides matching TRBD1. Trimming took 1 base from V and 8 from J; bases not matched to a gene: 6. The CDR3 length is 14 residues. CDR1 SGHRS and CDR2 YFSETQ come from the germline V gene. The CDR3 sequence is CASSLTGEADEQFF. In nucleotides, the CDR3 is TGCGCCAGCAGCTTGACAGGGGAAGCGGATGAGCAGTTCTTC.

This chain joins TRBV12-3 or TRBV12-4 and TRBJ2-3; tentatively, D is TRBD1 (6 bases). The CDR3 has 15 amino acids. Deletions cut 5 bases from V and 8 bases from J, with 20 bases between. Written as DNA, the CDR3 is TGTGCCAGCAGTCAGGGGAGTACTGGGACATTTACGCAGTATTTT. It encodes CASSQGSTGTFTQYF.